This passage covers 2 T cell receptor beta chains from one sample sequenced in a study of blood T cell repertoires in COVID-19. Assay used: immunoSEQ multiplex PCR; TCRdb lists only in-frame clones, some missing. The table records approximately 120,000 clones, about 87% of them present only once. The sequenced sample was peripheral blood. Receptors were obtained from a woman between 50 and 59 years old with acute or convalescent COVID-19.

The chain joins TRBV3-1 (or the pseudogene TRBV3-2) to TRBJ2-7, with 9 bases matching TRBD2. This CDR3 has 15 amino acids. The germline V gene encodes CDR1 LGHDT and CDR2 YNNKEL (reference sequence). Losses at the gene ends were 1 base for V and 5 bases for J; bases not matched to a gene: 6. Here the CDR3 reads CASSQVGLAGNEQYF. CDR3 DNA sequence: TGTGCCAGCAGCCAAGTGGGGCTAGCGGGGAACGAGCAGTACTTC.

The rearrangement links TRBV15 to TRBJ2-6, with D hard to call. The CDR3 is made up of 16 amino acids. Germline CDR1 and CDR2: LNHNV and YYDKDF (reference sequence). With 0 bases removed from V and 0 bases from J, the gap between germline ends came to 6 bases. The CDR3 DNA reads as TGTGCCACCAGCAGAGAATCTAACTCTGGGGCCAACGTCCTGACTTTC. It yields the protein CATSRESNSGANVLTF.